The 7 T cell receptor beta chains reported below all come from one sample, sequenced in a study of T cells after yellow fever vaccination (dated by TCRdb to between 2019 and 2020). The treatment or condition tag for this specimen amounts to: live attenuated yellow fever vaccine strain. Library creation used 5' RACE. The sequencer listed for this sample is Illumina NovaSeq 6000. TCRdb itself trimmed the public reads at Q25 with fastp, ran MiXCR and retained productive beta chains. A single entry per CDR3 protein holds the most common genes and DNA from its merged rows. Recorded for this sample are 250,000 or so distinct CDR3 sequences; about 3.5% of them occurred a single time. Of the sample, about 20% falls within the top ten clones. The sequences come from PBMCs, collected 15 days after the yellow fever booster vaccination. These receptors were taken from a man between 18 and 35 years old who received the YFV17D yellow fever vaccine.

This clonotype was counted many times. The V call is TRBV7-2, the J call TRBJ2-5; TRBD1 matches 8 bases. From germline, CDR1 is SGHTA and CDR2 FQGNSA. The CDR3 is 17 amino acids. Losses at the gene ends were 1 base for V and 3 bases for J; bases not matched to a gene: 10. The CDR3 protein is CASSLDRTGRLEETQYF. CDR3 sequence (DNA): TGTGCCAGCAGCTTAGACCGGACAGGGAGACTAGAAGAGACCCAGTACTTC.

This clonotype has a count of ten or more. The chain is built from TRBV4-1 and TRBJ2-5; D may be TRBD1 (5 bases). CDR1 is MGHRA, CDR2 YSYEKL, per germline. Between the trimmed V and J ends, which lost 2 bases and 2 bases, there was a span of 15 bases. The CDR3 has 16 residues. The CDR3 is CASSQLMTASQETQYF. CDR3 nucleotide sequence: TGCGCCAGCAGCCAACTGATGACAGCGTCACAAGAGACCCAGTACTTC.

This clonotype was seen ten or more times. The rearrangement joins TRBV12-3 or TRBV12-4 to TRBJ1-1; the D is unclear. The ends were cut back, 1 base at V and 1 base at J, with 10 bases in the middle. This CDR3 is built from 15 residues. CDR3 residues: CASSLGLVANTEAFF. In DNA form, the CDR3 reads TGTGCCAGCAGTTTAGGTCTTGTCGCGAACACTGAAGCTTTCTTT.

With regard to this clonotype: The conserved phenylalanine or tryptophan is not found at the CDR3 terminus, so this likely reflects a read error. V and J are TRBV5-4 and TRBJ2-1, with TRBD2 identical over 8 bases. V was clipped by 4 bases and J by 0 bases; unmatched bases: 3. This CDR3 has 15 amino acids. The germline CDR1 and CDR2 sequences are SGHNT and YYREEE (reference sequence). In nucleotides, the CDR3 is TGTGCCAGCAGCCGGGGGGGTAGCTCCTACAATGAGCAGTTCTTG. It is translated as CASSRGGSSYNEQFL.

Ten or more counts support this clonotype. The CDR3 coding sequence is TGTGCCAGCAGCTCGACAGGCAACAATCAGCCCCAGCATTTT. Protein: CASSSTGNNQPQHF. The chain is built from TRBV7-2 and TRBJ1-5, with a tentative D call TRBD1 (6 bases). Per the germline V gene, CDR1 is SGHTA and CDR2 is FQGNSA. The CDR3 is 14 residues long. The V end was cut by 4 bases, the J end by 3 bases, with 10 bases between.

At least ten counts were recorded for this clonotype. The CDR3 spells CSVVQAGQETQYF. CDR3 coding DNA: TGCAGCGTTGTACAAGCGGGCCAAGAGACCCAGTACTTC. This rearrangement joins TRBV29-1 to TRBJ2-5; possible D gene TRBD2, 6 bases. The CDR3 totals 13 residues. Trimming stripped 4 bases from V and 1 base from J, with 10 bases between. Per the germline V gene, CDR1 is SQVTM and CDR2 is ANQGSEA.

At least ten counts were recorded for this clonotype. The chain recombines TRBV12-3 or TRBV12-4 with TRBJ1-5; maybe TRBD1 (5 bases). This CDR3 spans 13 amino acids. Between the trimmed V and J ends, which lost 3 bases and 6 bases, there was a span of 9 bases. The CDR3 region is CASSLHRSQPQHF. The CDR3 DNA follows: TGTGCCAGCAGTTTGCACAGGTCTCAGCCCCAGCATTTT.